This T cell receptor (beta chain) was obtained from a study of T cell repertoires in ileal Crohn's disease. This CDR3 comprises 18 residues. Losses at the gene ends were 5 bases for V and 2 bases for J; bases not matched to a gene: 17. Germline values: CDR1 SGHVS, CDR2 FNYEAQ. Method: immunoSEQ multiplex PCR; TCRdb's copy keeps in-frame clones and lacks some. The data contain fewer than 3,000 clones, about 70% of them singletons. The time point is: neoterminal ileum biopsy at postoperative endoscopy, about 6 months after surgery. The V gene is TRBV7-6, the J gene TRBJ2-7; 8 bases match TRBD2. The receptor's source is an adult with Crohn's disease. The sample comprised ileal tissue. CDR3 nucleotide sequence: TGTGCCAGCAGCCCCCAACTCCAGGGCCCGGGAGGGGCCTACGAGCAGTACTTC. This encodes CASSPQLQGPGGAYEQYF.